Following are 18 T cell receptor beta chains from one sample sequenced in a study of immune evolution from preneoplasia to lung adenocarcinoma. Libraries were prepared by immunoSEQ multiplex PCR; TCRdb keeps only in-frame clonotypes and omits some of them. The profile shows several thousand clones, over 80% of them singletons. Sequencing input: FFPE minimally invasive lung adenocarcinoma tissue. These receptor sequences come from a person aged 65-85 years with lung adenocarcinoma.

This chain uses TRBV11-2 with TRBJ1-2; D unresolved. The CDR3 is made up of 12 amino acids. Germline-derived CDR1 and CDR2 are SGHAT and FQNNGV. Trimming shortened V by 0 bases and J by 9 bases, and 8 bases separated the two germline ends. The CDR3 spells CASSLDLVRYTF. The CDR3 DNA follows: TGTGCCAGCAGCTTAGATCTTGTCCGCTACACCTTC. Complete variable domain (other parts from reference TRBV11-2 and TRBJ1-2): EAGVAQSPRYKIIEKRQSVAFWCNPISGHATLYWYQQILGQGPKLLIQFQNNGVVDDSQLPKDRFSAERLKGVDSTLKIQPAKLEDSAVYLCASSLDLVRYTFGSGTRLTVV.

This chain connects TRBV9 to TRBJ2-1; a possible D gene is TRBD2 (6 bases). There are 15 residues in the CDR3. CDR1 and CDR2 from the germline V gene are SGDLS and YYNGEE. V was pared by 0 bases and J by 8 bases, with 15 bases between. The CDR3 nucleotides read TGTGCCAGCAGCGTAGAGCTAGCGCGAAGGGATGAGCAGTTCTTC. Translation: CASSVELARRDEQFF.

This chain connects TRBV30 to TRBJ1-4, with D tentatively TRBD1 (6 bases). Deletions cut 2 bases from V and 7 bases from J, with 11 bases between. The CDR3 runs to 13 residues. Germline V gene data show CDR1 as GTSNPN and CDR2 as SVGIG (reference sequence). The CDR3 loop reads CAWSIQGGEKLFF. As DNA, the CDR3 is TGTGCCTGGAGTATACAGGGTGGTGAAAAACTGTTTTTT. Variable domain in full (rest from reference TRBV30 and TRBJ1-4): SQTIHQWPATLVQPVGSPLSLECTVEGTSNPNLYWYRQAAGRGLQLLFYSVGIGQISSEVPQNLSASRPQDRQFILSSKKLLLSDSGFYLCAWSIQGGEKLFFGSGTQLSVL.

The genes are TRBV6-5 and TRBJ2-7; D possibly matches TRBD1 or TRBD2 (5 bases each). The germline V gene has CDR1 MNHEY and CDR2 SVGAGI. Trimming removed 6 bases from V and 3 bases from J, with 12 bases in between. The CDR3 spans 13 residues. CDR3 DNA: TGTGCCAGCAGACCGGGACGTTACTACGAGCAGTACTTC. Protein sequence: CASRPGRYYEQYF.

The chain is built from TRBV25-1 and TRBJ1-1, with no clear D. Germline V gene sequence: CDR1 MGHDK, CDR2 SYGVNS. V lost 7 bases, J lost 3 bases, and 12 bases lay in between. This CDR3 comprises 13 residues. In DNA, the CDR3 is TGTGCCAGCATACGTTTCGTGGACACTGAAGCTTTCTTT. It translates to CASIRFVDTEAFF.

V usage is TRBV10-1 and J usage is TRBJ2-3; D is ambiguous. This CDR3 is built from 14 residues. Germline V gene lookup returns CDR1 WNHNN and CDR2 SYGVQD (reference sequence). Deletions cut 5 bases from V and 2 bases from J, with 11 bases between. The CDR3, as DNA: TGCGCCAGCAGTCCCAGTACTCCCACAGATACGCAGTATTTT. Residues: CASSPSTPTDTQYF.

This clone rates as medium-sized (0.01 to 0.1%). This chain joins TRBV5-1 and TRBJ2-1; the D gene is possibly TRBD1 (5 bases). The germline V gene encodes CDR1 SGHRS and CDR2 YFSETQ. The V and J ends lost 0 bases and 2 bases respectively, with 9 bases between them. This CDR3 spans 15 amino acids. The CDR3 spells CASSLEGRAYNEQFF. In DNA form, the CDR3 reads TGCGCCAGCAGCTTGGAGGGCAGGGCCTACAATGAGCAGTTCTTC.

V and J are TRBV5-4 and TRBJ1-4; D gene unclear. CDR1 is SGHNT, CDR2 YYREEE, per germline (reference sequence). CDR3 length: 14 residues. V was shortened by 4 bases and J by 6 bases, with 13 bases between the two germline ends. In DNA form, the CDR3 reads TGTGCCAGCAGCCAGAGAAGTTCGGATGAAAAACTGTTTTTT. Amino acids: CASSQRSSDEKLFF.

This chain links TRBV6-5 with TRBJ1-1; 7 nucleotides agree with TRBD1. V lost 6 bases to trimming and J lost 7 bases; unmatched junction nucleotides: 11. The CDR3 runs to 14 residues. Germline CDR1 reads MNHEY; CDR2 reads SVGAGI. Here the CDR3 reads CASSRRQGEVEAFF. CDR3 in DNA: TGTGCCAGCAGCCGACGACAGGGAGAAGTTGAAGCTTTCTTT.

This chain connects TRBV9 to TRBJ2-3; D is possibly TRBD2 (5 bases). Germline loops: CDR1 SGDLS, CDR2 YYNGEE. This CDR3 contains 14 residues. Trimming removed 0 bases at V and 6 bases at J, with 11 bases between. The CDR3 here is CASSVGGYADTQYF. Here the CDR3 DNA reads TGTGCCAGCAGCGTAGGAGGGTATGCGGATACGCAGTATTTT. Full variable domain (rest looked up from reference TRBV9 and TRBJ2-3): DSGVTQTPKHLITATGQRVTLRCSPRSGDLSVYWYQQSLDQGLQFLIQYYNGEERAKGNILERFSAQQFPDLHSELNLSSLELGDSALYFCASSVGGYADTQYFGPGTRLTVL.

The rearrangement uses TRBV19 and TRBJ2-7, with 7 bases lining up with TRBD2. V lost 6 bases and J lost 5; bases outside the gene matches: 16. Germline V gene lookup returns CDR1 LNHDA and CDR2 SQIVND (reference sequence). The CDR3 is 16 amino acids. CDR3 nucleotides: TGTGCCAGTAGGAAACTGGGGGTGGCGGGAGAAAACGAGCAGTACTTC. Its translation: CASRKLGVAGENEQYF.

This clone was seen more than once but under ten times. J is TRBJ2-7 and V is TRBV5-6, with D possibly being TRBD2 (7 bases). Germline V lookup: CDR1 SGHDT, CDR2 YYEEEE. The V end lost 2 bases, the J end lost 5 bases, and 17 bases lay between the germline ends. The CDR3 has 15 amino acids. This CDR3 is CASSLLGGEVHEQYF. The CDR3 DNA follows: TGTGCCAGCAGCTTACTAGGGGGGGAAGTGCACGAGCAGTACTTC.

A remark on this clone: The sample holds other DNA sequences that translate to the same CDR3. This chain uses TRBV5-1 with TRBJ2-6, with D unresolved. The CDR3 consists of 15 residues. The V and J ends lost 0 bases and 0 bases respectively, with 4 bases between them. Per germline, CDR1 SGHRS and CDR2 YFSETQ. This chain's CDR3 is CASSLGSSGANVLTF. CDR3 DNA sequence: TGCGCCAGCAGCTTGGGAAGCTCTGGGGCCAACGTCCTGACTTTC.

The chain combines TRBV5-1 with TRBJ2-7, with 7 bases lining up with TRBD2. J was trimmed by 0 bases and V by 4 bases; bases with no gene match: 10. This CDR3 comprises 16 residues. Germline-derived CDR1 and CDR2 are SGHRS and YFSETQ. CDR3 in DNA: TGCGCCAGCAGCCGGGGGGACTTTAGGAGCTCCTACGAGCAGTACTTC. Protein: CASSRGDFRSSYEQYF.

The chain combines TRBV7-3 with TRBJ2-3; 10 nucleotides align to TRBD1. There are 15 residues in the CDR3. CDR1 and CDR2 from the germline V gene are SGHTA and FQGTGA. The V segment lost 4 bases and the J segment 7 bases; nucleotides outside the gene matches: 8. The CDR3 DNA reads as TGTGCCAGCAGCTGGACAGGGGGAGGTGGATATACGCAGTATTTT. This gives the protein CASSWTGGGGYTQYF.

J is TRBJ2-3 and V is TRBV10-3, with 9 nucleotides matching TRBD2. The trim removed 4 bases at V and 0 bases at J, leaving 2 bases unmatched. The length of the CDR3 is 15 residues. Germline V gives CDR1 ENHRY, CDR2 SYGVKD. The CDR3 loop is CAISATSGSTDTQYF. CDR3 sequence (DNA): TGTGCCATCAGTGCCACTAGCGGGAGCACAGATACGCAGTATTTT.

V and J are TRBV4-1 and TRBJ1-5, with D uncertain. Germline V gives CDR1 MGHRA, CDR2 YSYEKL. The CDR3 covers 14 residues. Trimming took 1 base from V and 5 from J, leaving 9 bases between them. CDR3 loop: CASSQGWLDQPQHF. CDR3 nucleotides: TGCGCCAGCAGCCAAGGGTGGCTTGATCAGCCCCAGCATTTT.

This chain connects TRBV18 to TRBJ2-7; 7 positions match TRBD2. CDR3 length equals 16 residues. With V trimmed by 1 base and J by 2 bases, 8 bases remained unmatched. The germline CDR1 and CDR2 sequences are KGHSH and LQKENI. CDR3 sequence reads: CASSPRGGTDTYEQYF. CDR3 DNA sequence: TGTGCCAGCTCACCACGGGGAGGGACGGACACCTACGAGCAGTACTTC. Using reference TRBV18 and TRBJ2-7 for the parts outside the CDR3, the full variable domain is NAGVMQNPRHLVRRRGQEARLRCSPMKGHSHVYWYRQLPEEGLKFMVYLQKENIIDESGMPKERFSAEFPKEGPSILRIQQVVRGDSAAYFCASSPRGGTDTYEQYFGPGTRLTVT.